Described below is a single T cell receptor (beta chain) sequence and its context. What it binds is unknown. This CDR3 has 19 residues. Viral peptide pool expansion of antigen-specific CD4+ T cells preceded sequencing in the ViraFEST assay. After roughly eleven days in culture, the CD4+ T cells were isolated. IL-2 at approximately 9.7 IU/ml and peptides at about 10 ug/ml were added to cultured PBMC, roughly 1.8 million per well. The data are from a study of vaccination effects on CD4 cells after COVID-19. Study summary: Participants were given two doses of BNT162b2 or mRNA-1273 vaccine.

Study conclusions and caveats: Late in the post-vaccination period, infection-induced and vaccine-induced clones underwent marked clonal contraction.

Data came from immunoSEQ multiplex PCR; TCRdb stores just in-frame clones and leaves some out. The sample consists of tens of thousands of clones, approximately 81% of them appearing once. The input for sequencing was CD4+ T cells from PBMCs cultured with HCoV-229E spike peptides, taken before COVID-19 vaccination. This chain links TRBV21-1 with TRBJ2-2. TRBV21-1 represents a pseudogene. The clonotype was recovered from a human donor who received a COVID-19 vaccine. The CDR3 loop is CASSPRGGNQIANTGELFF. As DNA, the CDR3 is TGTGCCAGCAGCCCCAGGGGGGGAAACCAAATAGCGAACACCGGGGAGCTGTTTTTT.